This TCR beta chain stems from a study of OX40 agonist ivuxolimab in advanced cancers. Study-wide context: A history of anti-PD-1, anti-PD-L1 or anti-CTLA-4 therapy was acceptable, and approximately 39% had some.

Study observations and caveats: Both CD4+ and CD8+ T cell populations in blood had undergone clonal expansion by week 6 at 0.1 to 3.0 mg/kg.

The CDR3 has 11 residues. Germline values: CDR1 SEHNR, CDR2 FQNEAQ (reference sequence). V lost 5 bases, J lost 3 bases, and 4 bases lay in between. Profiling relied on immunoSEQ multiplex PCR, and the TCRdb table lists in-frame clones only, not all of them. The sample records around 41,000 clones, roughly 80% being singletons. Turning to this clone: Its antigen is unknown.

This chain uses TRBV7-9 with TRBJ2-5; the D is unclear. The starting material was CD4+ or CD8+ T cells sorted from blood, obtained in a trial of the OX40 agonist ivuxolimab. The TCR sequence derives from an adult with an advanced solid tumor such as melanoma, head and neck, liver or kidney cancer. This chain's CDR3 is CASSVKETQYF. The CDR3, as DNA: TGTGCCAGCAGCGTCAAAGAGACCCAGTACTTC.